The T cell receptor beta chain under discussion was sequenced for a study of response to subunit inactivated influenza vaccine. In this sample, this clonotype turned up a few times. Germline V lookup: CDR1 SGHAT, CDR2 FQDESV (reference sequence). The CDR3 runs to 18 residues. The ends lost 2 bases at V and 4 bases at J; junction bases unmatched: 14. TCRdb processed the RT-PCR reads anew with MiXCR; each CDR3 protein has one entry. This sample has more than 550,000 distinct CDR3 sequences, with 11% found just once. The same specimen was also included in a second study, on T cells expressing NK-cell markers. From that report: Researchers built TCR beta cDNA using 5'RACE template switching with UMIs. For about six donors, the dominant NKG2C+ clonotypes made up about 1.0-7.5% of their CD8+ T cells. There were four donors in whom these clonotypes also led the CD3+CD56-NKG2C+ fraction. The study left the HCMV specificity of expanded NKG2C+ T cell clones unresolved.

This receptor was identified in a man aged 50-59 years who received an inactivated influenza vaccine. Sample: PBMCs from blood, taken on the day of vaccination. The chain joins TRBV11-1 to TRBJ2-1, with 7 bases fitting TRBD1. CDR3: CASSLRSIKGGGYNEQFF. CDR3 bases: TGTGCCAGCAGCTTAAGGAGTATAAAAGGGGGCGGTTACAATGAGCAGTTCTTC.